One sample yielded the 12 T cell receptor beta chains listed below, sequenced in a study of blood T cell repertoires in COVID-19. The table came from immunoSEQ multiplex PCR; TCRdb's copy has only in-frame clones and leaves some out. Counted here are about 120,000 clones, around 81% occurring once; the ten biggest clones make up under 11%. The specimen was peripheral blood. These receptors came from a human donor in a cohort sampled during active COVID-19.

This chain joins TRBV2 and TRBJ1-2; a possible D gene is TRBD1 (6 bases). The length of the CDR3 is 12 residues. Germline loops: CDR1 SNHLY, CDR2 FYNNEI. V lost 7 bases to trimming and J lost 4 bases, with 10 bases between them. CDR3 region: CASMGGAYGYTF. In nucleotides, the CDR3 is TGTGCCAGCATGGGGGGGGCCTATGGCTACACCTTC.

The chain joins TRBV9 to TRBJ2-7; no clear D gene. The germline V and J ends were trimmed by 4 bases and 5 bases, with 19 bases remaining between them. CDR1 is SGDLS, CDR2 YYNGEE, per germline. This CDR3 comprises 15 residues. CDR3 in amino acids: CASSTYPGVIDEQYF. The CDR3 DNA is TGTGCCAGCAGCACGTACCCTGGAGTTATCGACGAGCAGTACTTC.

This chain links TRBV6-5 with TRBJ1-3; D possibly corresponds to TRBD1 (6 bases). Germline V gives CDR1 MNHEY, CDR2 SVGAGI. The CDR3 has 14 amino acids. With 6 bases removed from V and 1 base from J, the gap between germline ends came to 10 bases. The CDR3 region is CASRKTGSGNTIYF. The CDR3 nucleotides are TGTGCCAGCAGGAAGACAGGATCTGGAAACACCATATATTTT.

V is TRBV4-2 and J is TRBJ2-7, with no clear D. The germline CDR1 and CDR2 sequences are LGHNA and YNFKEQ. CDR3 length: 12 residues. V was shortened by 0 bases and J by 7 bases, with 7 bases between the two germline ends. CDR3 coding DNA: TGTGCCAGCAGCCAAGATCTGGAGGAGCAGTACTTC. This translates into CASSQDLEEQYF.

The V and J genes are TRBV15 and TRBJ1-5; 8 bases align to TRBD1. The trim removed 9 bases at V and 3 bases at J, leaving 10 bases unmatched. This CDR3 comprises 15 residues. The germline gives CDR1 LNHNV, CDR2 YYDKDF (reference sequence). The CDR3 DNA follows: TGTGCCACGGGGAATGACAGGGGTAACAATCAGCCCCAGCATTTT. Translated: CATGNDRGNNQPQHF.

In this sample, this clone turned up a few times. The chain has TRBV12-3 or TRBV12-4 and TRBJ2-7; no definite D call. The CDR3 extends over 13 amino acids. V lost 1 base to trimming and J lost 6 bases, with 10 bases between them. CDR3 region: CASSLVRVGEQYF. DNA for the CDR3: TGTGCCAGCAGTTTAGTACGGGTTGGCGAGCAGTACTTC.

This clone was observed a single time. This chain uses TRBV19 with TRBJ1-2, with 10 bases fitting TRBD1. The CDR3 is made up of 16 amino acids. V trimming: 0 bases; J trimming: 4 bases; junction bases outside the gene matches: 5. CDR1 LNHDA and CDR2 SQIVND come from the germline V gene (reference sequence). CDR3 nucleotides: TGTGCCAGTAGTATAGACGCGACAGGGGGCATCTATGGCTACACCTTC. As protein: CASSIDATGGIYGYTF.

The chain employs TRBV28 and TRBJ2-4; TRBD2 might be the D (7 bases). Per germline, CDR1 MDHEN and CDR2 SYDVKM. This CDR3 is built from 12 residues. The chain's CDR3 is CAGGGAKNIQYF. The DNA of the CDR3 is TGTGCAGGGGGAGGGGCCAAAAACATTCAGTACTTC.

This CDR3 is CASSPTSGSTDTQYF. CDR3 in DNA: TGTGCCAGCTCACCCACCTCAGGAAGCACAGATACGCAGTATTTT. The V gene is TRBV18, the J gene TRBJ2-3, with D uncertain. The CDR3 loop spans 15 amino acids. V lost 3 bases and J 0 bases, leaving 10 bases between the germline ends. The germline V gene has CDR1 KGHSH and CDR2 LQKENI.

The gene calls are TRBV18 and TRBJ2-3; D is unresolved. From germline, CDR1 is KGHSH and CDR2 LQKENI. This CDR3 has 14 amino acids. V was shortened by 0 bases and J by 1 base, with 5 bases between the two germline ends. The CDR3 loop is CASSPPTGTDTQYF. In DNA, the CDR3 is TGTGCCAGCTCACCACCAACGGGCACAGATACGCAGTATTTT.

This clone has more than one count but fewer than ten. V usage is TRBV30 and J usage is TRBJ1-2, with D uncertain. This CDR3 comprises 13 residues. The germline CDR1 and CDR2 sequences are GTSNPN and SVGIG (reference sequence). V was pared by 2 bases and J by 1 base, with 8 bases between. The CDR3 sequence is CAWSRGINYGYTF. The CDR3 nucleotides are TGTGCCTGGAGTAGAGGGATTAACTATGGCTACACCTTC.

The chain employs TRBV4-2 and TRBJ1-1; D might be TRBD1 (6 bases). The V end lost 4 bases, the J end lost 0 bases, and 27 bases lay between the germline ends. This CDR3 has 20 amino acids. Germline lookup yields CDR1 LGHNA and CDR2 YNFKEQ. CDR3 sequence: CASSLIKIGTGNIVNTEAFF. Written as DNA, the CDR3 is TGTGCCAGCAGCCTAATTAAGATAGGAACAGGGAATATTGTGAACACTGAAGCTTTCTTT.